This entry lists 17 T cell receptor beta chains sequenced from one sample in a study of CD8+CD57+ T cells in acquired aplastic anemia. Patients selected for sequencing had displayed CD8+CD57+ cell expansion by flow cytometry. TCR beta VDJ and CDR3 profiles were obtained from a genomic DNA template. TCRdb called the reads again in MiXCR, with one record for every CDR3 protein. The sample has a few hundred thousand distinct CDR3 sequences, roughly 53% seen once; the top ten hold around 1.3%. The source material was sorted CD4+, CD8+, or CD8+CD57+ T cells (not recorded which) from PBMCs. The source is a human donor with aplastic anemia.

V gene TRBV24-1 combines with J gene TRBJ1-5; the D gene is possibly TRBD1 (5 bases). There are 13 residues in the CDR3. Trimming stripped 9 bases from V and 6 bases from J, with 14 bases between. The germline V gene encodes CDR1 KGHDR and CDR2 SFDVKD. For the CDR3, the DNA is TGTGCCACCGAGGGGACGGGGAGTCAGCCCCAGCATTTT. Translated, it gives CATEGTGSQPQHF.

The genes are TRBV10-3 and TRBJ2-1; possible D gene TRBD1, 6 bases. The germline gives CDR1 ENHRY, CDR2 SYGVKD. The CDR3 extends over 14 amino acids. V gave up 6 bases and J gave up 0 bases, with 9 bases separating them. The CDR3 sequence is CAISGQFSYNEQFF. The CDR3 DNA follows: TGTGCCATCAGCGGACAGTTCTCCTACAATGAGCAGTTCTTC.

J is TRBJ1-4 and V is TRBV20-1; 7 bases agree with TRBD1. CDR1 and CDR2 from the germline V gene are DFQATT and SNEGSKA (reference sequence). This CDR3 spans 13 amino acids. The ends lost 5 bases at V and 2 bases at J; junction bases unmatched: 2. CDR3 sequence reads: CSAQTGTNEKLFF. The CDR3 DNA reads TGCAGTGCTCAGACAGGGACTAATGAAAAACTGTTTTTT.

This rearrangement joins TRBV12-3 or TRBV12-4 to TRBJ2-3; the D gene could be TRBD1 or TRBD2 (5 bases each). The germline V and J ends were trimmed by 7 bases and 6 bases, with 17 bases remaining between them. The CDR3 is 14 amino acids. The CDR3 DNA reads TGTGCCAGCAAGGTCACGGGGCTGGGGGATACGCAGTATTTT. Protein: CASKVTGLGDTQYF.

This clonotype occurred many times. The chain recombines TRBV19 with TRBJ2-7; TRBD2 agrees at 8 bases. The CDR3 extends over 14 amino acids. The junction had 7 bases not matched to a gene; V was cut back by 6 bases and J by 3 bases. Germline V CDR1 and CDR2: LNHDA, SQIVND (reference sequence). The CDR3 spells CASSPAGAGYEQYF. CDR3 in DNA: TGTGCCAGTAGCCCAGCGGGAGCCGGCTACGAGCAGTACTTC.

CDR3 sequence: CASSSRHGVANTEAFF. Written as DNA, the CDR3 is TGTGCCAGCAGCAGCCGACACGGGGTGGCGAACACTGAAGCTTTCTTT. The chain links TRBV7-9 to TRBJ1-1; D not certain. The CDR3 sequence is 16 residues long. Germline V gene sequence: CDR1 SEHNR, CDR2 FQNEAQ (reference sequence). Trimming cost V 5 bases and J 1 base, with 17 bases left between them.

The chain employs TRBV2 and TRBJ1-5; no definite D call. The ends were cut back, 7 bases at V and 4 bases at J, with 17 bases in the middle. The CDR3 extends over 15 amino acids. Germline assignment: CDR1 SNHLY and CDR2 FYNNEI. The CDR3 region is CASTLGRSRNQPQHF. The CDR3 DNA follows: TGTGCCAGCACCCTCGGTCGGAGCCGTAATCAGCCCCAGCATTTT.

This clonotype was found many times. The germline gene is not matched at one end of the junction; a read error may be the cause. Here the CDR3 DNA reads TGTGCCAGCAGTGAAGCGCTAGAGGGACTCCCCCTCTTC. It translates to CASSEALEGLPLF. The chain has TRBV2 and TRBJ2-1, with D perhaps TRBD2 (6 bases). CDR1 and CDR2 (germline): SNHLY, FYNNEI. CDR3 size: 13 residues.

With regard to this clonotype: A read error is possible here, since a much larger clone lies one base away. This chain uses TRBV2 with TRBJ1-4; D is possibly TRBD1 (6 bases). Trimming took off 3 bases at V and 8 bases at J, with 10 bases between the two ends. The CDR3 spans 13 residues. Germline lookup yields CDR1 SNHLY and CDR2 FYNNEI. CDR3 DNA sequence: TGTGCCAGCAGTGACAGGGGAGGGGAAAAACTGTTTTTT. It codes for CASSDRGGEKLFF.

This chain joins TRBV25-1 and TRBJ2-7; TRBD2 is a possible D gene (5 bases). Looked up from germline, CDR1 is MGHDK and CDR2 is SYGVNS. The CDR3 extends over 15 amino acids. The ends were cut back, 6 bases at V and 5 bases at J, with 20 bases in the middle. CDR3 protein: CASSPLGEIWDEQYF. DNA of the CDR3: TGTGCCAGCAGCCCTCTTGGGGAGATTTGGGACGAGCAGTACTTC.

This clonotype was seen at least ten times. The chain employs TRBV10-1 and TRBJ2-1; 11 bases are a match to TRBD2. In germline, CDR1 is WNHNN, CDR2 SYGVQD (reference sequence). The CDR3 length is 17 residues. The trim removed 2 bases at V and 2 bases at J, leaving 5 bases unmatched. CDR3 sequence: CASSEASGGTTYNEQFF. The CDR3 DNA follows: TGCGCCAGCAGTGAGGCTAGCGGGGGGACCACCTACAATGAGCAGTTCTTC.

The rearrangement uses TRBV12-3 or TRBV12-4 and TRBJ1-4; TRBD1 matches at 9 bases. V lost 6 bases and J lost 8; bases outside the gene matches: 4. The CDR3 is 13 residues long. Here the CDR3 reads CASSRTGDEKLFF. Here the CDR3 DNA reads TGTGCCAGCAGCCGGACAGGGGACGAAAAACTGTTTTTT.

This clonotype was seen at least ten times. The chain employs TRBV12-3 or TRBV12-4 and TRBJ2-2, with D perhaps matching TRBD2 (6 bases). With 10 bases removed from V and 3 bases from J, the gap between germline ends came to 18 bases. The CDR3 is 15 amino acids. CDR3 coding DNA: TGTGCCACCCAAGGTGGGGGGTCCGACACCGGGGAGCTGTTTTTT. Translation: CATQGGGSDTGELFF.

The chain is built from TRBV7-6 and TRBJ2-7; TRBD2 matches 13 bases. The CDR3 length is 16 residues. V was clipped by 4 bases and J by 3 bases; unmatched bases: 6. The germline V gene encodes CDR1 SGHVS and CDR2 FNYEAQ. The CDR3 reads CASSSMGLAGSYEQYF. The CDR3 DNA reads as TGTGCCAGCAGCTCCATGGGACTAGCGGGGAGCTACGAGCAGTACTTC.

As regards this clonotype: No conserved phenylalanine or tryptophan is present at the end of the CDR3, so a read error is the likely explanation. The DNA is left out, because the CDR3 cannot be placed on it with certainty; the CDR3 is given as TCRdb lists it. The chain uses TRBV5-1 and TRBJ1-6. The CDR3 is 9 amino acids in total, end residues counted. The V gene's germline CDR1 is SGHRS and CDR2 YFSETQ. The chain's CDR3 is CASSASLLG.

To note about this clonotype: The conserved final phenylalanine or tryptophan is absent from the CDR3, which likely points to a read error. The rearrangement links TRBV2 to TRBJ1-1; D unclear. The CDR3 has 13 residues. The ends were cut back, 6 bases at V and 0 bases at J, with 8 bases in the middle. Germline V gene lookup returns CDR1 SNHLY and CDR2 FYNNEI. The CDR3, as DNA: TGTGCCAGCAGGATACTTCTGAACACTGAAGCTTTCCTT. Its translation: CASRILLNTEAFL.

The gene calls are TRBV19 and TRBJ1-2; TRBD1 matches 7 bases. Germline V lookup: CDR1 LNHDA, CDR2 SQIVND (reference sequence). V was clipped by 4 bases and J by 2 bases; unmatched bases: 7. The CDR3 has 15 amino acids. CDR3 DNA sequence: TGTGCCAGTAGTAACCCGGGACAGCTCAACTATGGCTACACCTTC. Translating it yields CASSNPGQLNYGYTF.